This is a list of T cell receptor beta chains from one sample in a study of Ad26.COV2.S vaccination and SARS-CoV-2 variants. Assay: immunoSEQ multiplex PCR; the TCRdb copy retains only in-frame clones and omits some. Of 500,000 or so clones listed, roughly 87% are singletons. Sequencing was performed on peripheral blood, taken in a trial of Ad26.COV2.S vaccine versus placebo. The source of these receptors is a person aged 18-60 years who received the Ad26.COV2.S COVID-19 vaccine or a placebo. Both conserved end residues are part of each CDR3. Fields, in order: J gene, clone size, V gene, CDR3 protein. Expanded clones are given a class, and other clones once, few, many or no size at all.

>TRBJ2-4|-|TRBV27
CASSPGWAWGNIQYF
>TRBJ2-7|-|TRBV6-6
CASIDGGAYEQYF
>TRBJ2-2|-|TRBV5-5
CASSEGQGARGELFF
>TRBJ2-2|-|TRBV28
CASSPLAGGPPGELFF
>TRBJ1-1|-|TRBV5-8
CASSLKAFF
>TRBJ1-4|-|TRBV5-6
CASSNTGLNEKLFF
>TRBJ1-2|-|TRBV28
CASSLGLIYTF
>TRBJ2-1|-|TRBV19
CASSMSTGTSTNEQFF
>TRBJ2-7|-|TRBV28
CASSPPAVFSYEQYF
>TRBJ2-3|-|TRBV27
CASRSAGPGDTQYF
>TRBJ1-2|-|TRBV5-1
CASSLDGTAGYTF
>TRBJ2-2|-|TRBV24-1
CATSDLDPGTGSTGELFF
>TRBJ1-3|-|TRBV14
CASSRRLSGNTIYF
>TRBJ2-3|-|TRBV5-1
CASSFDITDTQYF
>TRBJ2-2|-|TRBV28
CASGSGTVIPGELFF
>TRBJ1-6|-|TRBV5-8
CASSLTGLYNSPLHF
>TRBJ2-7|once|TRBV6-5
CASSRGYEQYF
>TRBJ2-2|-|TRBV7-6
CASSLGRDFHGELFF
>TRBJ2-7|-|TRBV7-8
CASSFRTSSYEQYF
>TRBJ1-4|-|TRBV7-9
CASSLGQGAETNEKLFF
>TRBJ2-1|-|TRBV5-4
CASSPWGPGGNEQFF
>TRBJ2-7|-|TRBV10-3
CAISGRETFGEQYF
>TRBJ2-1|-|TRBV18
CASSPRVGGPTGNTYNEQFF
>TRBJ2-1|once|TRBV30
CARRLAGGSEQFF
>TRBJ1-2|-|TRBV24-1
CAALTARQGSNYGYTF
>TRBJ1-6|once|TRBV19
CASRTGTGQSPLHF
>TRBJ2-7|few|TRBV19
CASSVGPLYEQYF
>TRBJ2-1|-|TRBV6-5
CASAGLADYEQFF
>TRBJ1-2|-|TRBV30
CAWAGQYYGYTF
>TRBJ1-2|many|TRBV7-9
CASSLDSPNYGYTF
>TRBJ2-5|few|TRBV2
CASSVPAYQETQYF
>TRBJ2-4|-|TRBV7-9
CASSLADARNIQYF
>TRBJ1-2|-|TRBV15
CATRPGTGNYGYTF
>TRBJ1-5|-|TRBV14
CASSQGPYQPQHF
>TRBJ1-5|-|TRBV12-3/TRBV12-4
CATSLGAQPQHF
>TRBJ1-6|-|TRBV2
CASSEALGGPYSPLHF
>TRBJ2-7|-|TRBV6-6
CASSLTGAIYEQYF
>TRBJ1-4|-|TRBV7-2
CASSLQGASEKLFF
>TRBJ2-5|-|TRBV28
CASNESGGPQETQYF
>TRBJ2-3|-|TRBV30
CAWSQTRSSDTQYF
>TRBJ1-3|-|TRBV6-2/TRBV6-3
CASSADSFQGNTIYF
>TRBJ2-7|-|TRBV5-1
CASSLSGATAYEQYF
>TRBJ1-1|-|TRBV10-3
CAIRGPGGSNTEAFF
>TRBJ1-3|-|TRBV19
CASSYEPGRPSGNTIYF
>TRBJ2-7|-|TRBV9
CASSVGVAGNYEQYF
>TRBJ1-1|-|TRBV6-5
CATNQGEGAFF
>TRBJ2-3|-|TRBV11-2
CASSAGLGSYTQYF
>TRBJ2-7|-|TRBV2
CASKAPSSYEQYF
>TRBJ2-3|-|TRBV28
CASRENRRESVDTQYF